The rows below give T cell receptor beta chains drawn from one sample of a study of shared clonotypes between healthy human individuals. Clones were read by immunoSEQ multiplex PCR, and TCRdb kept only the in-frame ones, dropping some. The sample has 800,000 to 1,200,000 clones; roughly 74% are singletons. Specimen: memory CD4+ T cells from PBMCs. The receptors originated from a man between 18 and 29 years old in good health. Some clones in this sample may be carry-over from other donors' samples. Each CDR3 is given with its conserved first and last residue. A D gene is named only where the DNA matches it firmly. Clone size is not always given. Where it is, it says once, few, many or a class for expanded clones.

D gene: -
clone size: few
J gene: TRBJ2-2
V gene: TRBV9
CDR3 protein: CASSFGPANTGELFF
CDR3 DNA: TGTGCCAGCAGCTTTGGGCCGGCGAACACCGGGGAGCTGTTTTTT

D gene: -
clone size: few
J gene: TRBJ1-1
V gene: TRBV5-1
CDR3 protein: CASSLDAVNTEAFF
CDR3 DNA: TGCGCCAGCAGCTTGGATGCCGTAAACACTGAAGCTTTCTTT

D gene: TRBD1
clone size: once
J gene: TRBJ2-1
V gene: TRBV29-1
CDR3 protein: CSAEDRVAYNEQFF
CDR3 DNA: TGCAGCGCTGAGGACAGGGTTGCCTACAATGAGCAGTTCTTC

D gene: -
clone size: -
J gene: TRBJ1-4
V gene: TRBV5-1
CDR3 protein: CASSSEGQKLFF
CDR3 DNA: TGCGCCAGCAGTTCCGAGGGTCAAAAACTGTTTTTT

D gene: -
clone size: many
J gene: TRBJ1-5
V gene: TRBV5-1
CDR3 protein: CASRLASNQPQHF
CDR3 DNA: TGCGCCAGCAGGTTGGCCTCCAATCAGCCCCAGCATTTT

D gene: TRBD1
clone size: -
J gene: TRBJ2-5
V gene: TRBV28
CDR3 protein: CASSLNRGTQYF
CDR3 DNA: TGTGCCAGCAGTTTAAACAGGGGGACCCAGTACTTC

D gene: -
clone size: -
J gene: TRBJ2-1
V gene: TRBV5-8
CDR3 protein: CASSLDRHDEQFF
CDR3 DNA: TGTGCCAGCAGCTTGGACAGGCACGATGAGCAGTTCTTC

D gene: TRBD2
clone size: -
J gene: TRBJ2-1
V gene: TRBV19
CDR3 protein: CASTRSWTSVYNEQFF
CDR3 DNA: TGTGCCAGTACGCGATCTTGGACTAGCGTCTACAATGAGCAGTTCTTC

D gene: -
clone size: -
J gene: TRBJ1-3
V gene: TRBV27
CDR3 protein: CASTPFGGDSGNTIYF
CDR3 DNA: TGTGCCAGCACTCCTTTCGGGGGGGACTCTGGAAACACCATATATTTT

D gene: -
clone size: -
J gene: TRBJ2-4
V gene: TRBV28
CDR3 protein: CASSSRRGVNIQYF
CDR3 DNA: TGTGCCAGCAGTTCGCGGCGGGGCGTAAACATTCAGTACTTC

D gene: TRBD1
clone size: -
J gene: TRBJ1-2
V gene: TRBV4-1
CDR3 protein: CASSQKTGDYNYGYTF
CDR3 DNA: TGCGCCAGCAGCCAAAAAACAGGGGATTATAACTATGGCTACACCTTC

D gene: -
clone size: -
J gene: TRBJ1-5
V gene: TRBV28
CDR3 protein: CASITGLVQPQHF
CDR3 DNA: TGTGCCAGCATTACAGGGTTGGTACAGCCCCAGCATTTT

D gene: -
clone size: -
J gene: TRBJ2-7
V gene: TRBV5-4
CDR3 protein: CASSFSPILGEQYF
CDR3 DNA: TGTGCCAGCAGCTTTAGTCCCATCCTTGGGGAGCAGTACTTC

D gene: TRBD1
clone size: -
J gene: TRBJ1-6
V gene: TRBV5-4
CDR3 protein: CASSLGTGGTPLHF
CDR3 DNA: TGTGCCAGCAGCTTGGGGACAGGGGGTACACCCCTCCACTTT

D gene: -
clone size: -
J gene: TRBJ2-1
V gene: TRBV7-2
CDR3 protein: CASSGSRGTYNEQFF
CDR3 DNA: TGTGCCAGCAGCGGTAGCCGGGGAACCTACAATGAGCAGTTCTTC

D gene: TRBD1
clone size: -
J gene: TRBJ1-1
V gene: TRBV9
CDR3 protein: CASSVEAGGMNTEAFF
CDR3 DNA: TGTGCCAGCAGCGTAGAGGCAGGGGGGATGAACACTGAAGCTTTCTTT

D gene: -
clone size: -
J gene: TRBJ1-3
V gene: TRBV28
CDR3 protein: CASRQGAGNTIYF
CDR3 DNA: TGTGCCAGCAGACAGGGAGCTGGAAACACCATATATTTT

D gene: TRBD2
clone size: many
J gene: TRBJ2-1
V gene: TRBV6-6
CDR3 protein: CASSLVAGGYNEQFF
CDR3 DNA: TGTGCCAGCAGCCTTGTAGCGGGAGGTTACAATGAGCAGTTCTTC

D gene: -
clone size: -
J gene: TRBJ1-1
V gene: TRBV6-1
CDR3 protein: CASNRDAYTEAFF
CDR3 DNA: TGTGCCAGCAATCGGGACGCCTACACTGAAGCTTTCTTT

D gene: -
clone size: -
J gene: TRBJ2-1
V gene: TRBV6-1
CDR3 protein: CASSESTWRNEQFF
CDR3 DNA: TGTGCCAGCAGTGAATCCACTTGGAGGAATGAGCAGTTCTTC

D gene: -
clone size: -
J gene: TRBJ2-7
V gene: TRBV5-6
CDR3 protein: CASSLRGGKEQYF
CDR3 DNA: TGTGCCAGCAGCCTCAGAGGGGGAAAAGAGCAGTACTTC

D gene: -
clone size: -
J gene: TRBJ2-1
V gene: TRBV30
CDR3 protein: CAWSVFGGTGNNEQFF
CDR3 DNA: TGTGCCTGGAGTGTATTTGGCGGGACTGGGAACAATGAGCAGTTCTTC